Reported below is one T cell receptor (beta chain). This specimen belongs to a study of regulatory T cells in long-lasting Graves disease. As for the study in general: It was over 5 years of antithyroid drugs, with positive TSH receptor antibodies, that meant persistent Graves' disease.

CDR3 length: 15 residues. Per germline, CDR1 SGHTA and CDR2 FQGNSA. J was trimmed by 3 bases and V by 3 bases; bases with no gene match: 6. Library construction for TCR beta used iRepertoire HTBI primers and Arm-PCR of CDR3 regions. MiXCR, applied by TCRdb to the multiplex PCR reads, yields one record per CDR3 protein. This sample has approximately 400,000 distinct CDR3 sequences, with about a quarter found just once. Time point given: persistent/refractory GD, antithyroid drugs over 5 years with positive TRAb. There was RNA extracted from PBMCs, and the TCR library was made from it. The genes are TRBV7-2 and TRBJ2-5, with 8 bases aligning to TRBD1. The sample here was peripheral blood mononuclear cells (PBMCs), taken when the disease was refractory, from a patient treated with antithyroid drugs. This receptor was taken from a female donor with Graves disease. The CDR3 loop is CASSFWTGTKETQYF. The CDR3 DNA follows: TGTGCCAGCAGCTTCTGGACAGGGACGAAAGAGACCCAGTACTTC.